The entry below gives a single T cell receptor (beta chain) sequence along with its context. The record originates from a study of control samples from healthy donors and cancer patients. The CDR3 loop spans 15 amino acids. The table came from immunoSEQ multiplex PCR; TCRdb's copy has only in-frame clones and leaves some out. This table has tens of thousands of clones, over 90% appearing once. This sequence was found in a woman between 45 and 65 years old with head and neck cancer. The rearrangement uses TRBV21-1 and TRBJ1-5; TRBD1, the table's D call, lacks a check against the DNA. TRBV21-1 is described as a pseudogene. The sequencing sample was made of PBMCs. DNA for the CDR3: TGTGCCAGCAGCGGCCCGACAGGCCCCAATCAGCCCCAGCATTTT. Amino acids: CASSGPTGPNQPQHF.